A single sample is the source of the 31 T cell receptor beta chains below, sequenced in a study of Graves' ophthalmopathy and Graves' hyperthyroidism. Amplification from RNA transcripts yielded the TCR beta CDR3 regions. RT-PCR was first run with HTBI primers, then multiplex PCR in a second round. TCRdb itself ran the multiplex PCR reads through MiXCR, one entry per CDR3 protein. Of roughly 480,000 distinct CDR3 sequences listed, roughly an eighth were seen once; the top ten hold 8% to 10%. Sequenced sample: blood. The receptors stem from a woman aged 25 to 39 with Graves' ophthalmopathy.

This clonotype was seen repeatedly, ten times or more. The CDR3 sequence: CASTSGQGYGYTF. CDR3 in DNA: TGTGCCAGCACCTCGGGACAGGGCTATGGCTACACCTTC. The rearrangement uses TRBV28 and TRBJ1-2; 9 bases map to TRBD1. This CDR3 is 13 amino acids long. The trim removed 7 bases at V and 4 bases at J, leaving 4 bases unmatched. CDR1 and CDR2 from the germline V gene are MDHEN and SYDVKM.

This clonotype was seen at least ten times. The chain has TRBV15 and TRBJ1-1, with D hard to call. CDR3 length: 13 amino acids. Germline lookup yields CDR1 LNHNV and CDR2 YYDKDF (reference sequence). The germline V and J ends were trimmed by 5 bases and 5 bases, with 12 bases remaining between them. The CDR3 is CATSPRQITEAFF. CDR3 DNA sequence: TGTGCCACCAGCCCACGTCAGATAACTGAAGCTTTCTTT.

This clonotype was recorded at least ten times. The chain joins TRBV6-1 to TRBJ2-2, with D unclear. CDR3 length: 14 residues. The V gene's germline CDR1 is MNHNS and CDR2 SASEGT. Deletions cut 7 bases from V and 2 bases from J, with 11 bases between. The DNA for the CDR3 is TGTGCCAGCAATCCCGTGGGTAACACCGGGGAGCTGTTTTTT. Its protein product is CASNPVGNTGELFF.

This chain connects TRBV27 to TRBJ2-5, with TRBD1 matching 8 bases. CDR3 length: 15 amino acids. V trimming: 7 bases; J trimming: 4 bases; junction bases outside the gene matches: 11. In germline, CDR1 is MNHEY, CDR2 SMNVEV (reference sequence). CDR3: CASKTTGVGIETQYF. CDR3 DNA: TGTGCCAGCAAAACGACAGGGGTCGGGATAGAGACCCAGTACTTC.

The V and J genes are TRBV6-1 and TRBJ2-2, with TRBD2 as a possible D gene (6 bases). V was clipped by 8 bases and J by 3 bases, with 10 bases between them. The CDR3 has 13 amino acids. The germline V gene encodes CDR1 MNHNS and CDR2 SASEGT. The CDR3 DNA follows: TGTGCCAGCCCCCGGAGGGACACCGGGGAGCTGTTTTTT. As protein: CASPRRDTGELFF.

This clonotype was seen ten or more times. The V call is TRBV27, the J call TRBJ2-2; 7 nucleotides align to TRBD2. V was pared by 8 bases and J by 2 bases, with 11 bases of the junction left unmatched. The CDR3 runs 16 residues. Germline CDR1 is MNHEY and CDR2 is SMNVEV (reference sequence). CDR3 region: CASCPMSGDNTGELFF. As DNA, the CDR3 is TGTGCCAGCTGCCCAATGAGCGGGGACAACACCGGGGAGCTGTTTTTT.

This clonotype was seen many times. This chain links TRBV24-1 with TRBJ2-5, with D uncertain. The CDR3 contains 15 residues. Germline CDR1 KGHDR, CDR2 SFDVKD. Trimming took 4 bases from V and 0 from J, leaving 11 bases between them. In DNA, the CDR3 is TGTGCCACCAGTGAGGCAGGCCAATACCAAGAGACCCAGTACTTC. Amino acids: CATSEAGQYQETQYF.

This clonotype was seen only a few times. The CDR3 nucleotides read TGCGCCAGCAGCTTGGCCTCTAGCGGGGGATCAGAGACCCAGTACTTC. Translated: CASSLASSGGSETQYF. The chain employs TRBV5-1 and TRBJ2-5, with 10 bases fitting TRBD2. The CDR3 is 16 amino acids. Germline V CDR1 and CDR2: SGHRS, YFSETQ. Trimming removed 0 bases from V and 4 bases from J; junction bases left unmatched: 6. Filled out from reference TRBV5-1 and TRBJ2-5, the complete variable domain reads KAGVTQTPRYLIKTRGQQVTLSCSPISGHRSVSWYQQTPGQGLQFLFEYFSETQRNKGNFPGRFSGRQFSNSRSEMNVSTLELGDSALYLCASSLASSGGSETQYFGPGTRLLVL.

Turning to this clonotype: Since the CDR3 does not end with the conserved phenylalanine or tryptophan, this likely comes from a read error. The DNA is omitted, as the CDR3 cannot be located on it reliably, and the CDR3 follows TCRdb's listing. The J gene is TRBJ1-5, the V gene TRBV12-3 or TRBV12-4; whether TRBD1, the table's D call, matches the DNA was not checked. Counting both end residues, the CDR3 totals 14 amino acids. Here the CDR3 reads CASSGQVRVQPQQL.

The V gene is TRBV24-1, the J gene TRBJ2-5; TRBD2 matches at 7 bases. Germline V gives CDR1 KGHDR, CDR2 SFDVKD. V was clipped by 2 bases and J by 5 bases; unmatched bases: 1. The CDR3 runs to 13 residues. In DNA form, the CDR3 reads TGTGCCACCAGTGATTGGGAGGGTGAGACCCAGTACTTC. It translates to CATSDWEGETQYF.

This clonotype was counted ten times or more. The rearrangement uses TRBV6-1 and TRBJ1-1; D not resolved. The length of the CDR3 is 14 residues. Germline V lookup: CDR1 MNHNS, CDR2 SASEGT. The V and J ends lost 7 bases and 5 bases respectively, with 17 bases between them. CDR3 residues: CASTPTFKGTEAFF. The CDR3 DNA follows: TGTGCCAGCACCCCGACCTTTAAAGGGACTGAAGCTTTCTTT.

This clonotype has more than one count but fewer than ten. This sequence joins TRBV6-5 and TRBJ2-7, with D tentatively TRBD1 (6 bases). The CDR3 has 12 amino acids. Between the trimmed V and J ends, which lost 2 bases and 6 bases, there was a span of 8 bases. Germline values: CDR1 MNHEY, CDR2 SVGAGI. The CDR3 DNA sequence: TGTGCCAGCAGTTACCGGGACACCGAGCAGTACTTC. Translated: CASSYRDTEQYF.

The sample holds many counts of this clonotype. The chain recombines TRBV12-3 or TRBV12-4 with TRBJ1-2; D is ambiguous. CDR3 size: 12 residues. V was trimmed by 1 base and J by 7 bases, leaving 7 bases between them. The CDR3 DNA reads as TGTGCCAGCAGTTTAGGGCCTGGTGGCTACACCTTC. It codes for CASSLGPGGYTF.

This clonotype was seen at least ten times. CDR3 nucleotide sequence: TGTGCCAGTAGTATCGCACGGGAGGGGGCTTTCGGCTATGGCTACACCTTC. Protein: CASSIAREGAFGYGYTF. This chain links TRBV19 with TRBJ1-2; 7 bases fit TRBD1. The germline gives CDR1 LNHDA, CDR2 SQIVND (reference sequence). CDR3 length equals 17 residues. Losses at the gene ends were 3 bases for V and 4 bases for J; bases not matched to a gene: 14.

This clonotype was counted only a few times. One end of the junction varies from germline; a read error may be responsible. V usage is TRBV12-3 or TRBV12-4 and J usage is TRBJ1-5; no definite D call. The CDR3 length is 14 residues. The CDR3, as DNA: TGTGCCAGCAGTTTACAGGAGAGCAATCAGCCTCAGCATTTT. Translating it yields CASSLQESNQPQHF.

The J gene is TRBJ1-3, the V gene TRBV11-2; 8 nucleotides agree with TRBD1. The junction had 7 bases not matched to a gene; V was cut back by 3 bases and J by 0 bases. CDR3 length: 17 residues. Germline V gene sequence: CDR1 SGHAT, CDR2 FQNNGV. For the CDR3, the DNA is TGTGCCAGCAGCTTGTTGACAGGGGACATCTCTGGAAACACCATATATTTT. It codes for CASSLLTGDISGNTIYF.

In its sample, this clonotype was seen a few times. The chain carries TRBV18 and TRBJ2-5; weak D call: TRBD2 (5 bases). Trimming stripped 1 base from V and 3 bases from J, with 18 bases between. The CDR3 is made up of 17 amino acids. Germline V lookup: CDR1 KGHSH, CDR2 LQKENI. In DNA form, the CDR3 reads TGTGCCAGCTCACCACGGAGGAGAGGTGAAAATGAAGAGACCCAGTACTTC. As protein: CASSPRRRGENEETQYF. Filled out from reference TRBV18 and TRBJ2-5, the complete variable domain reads NAGVMQNPRHLVRRRGQEARLRCSPMKGHSHVYWYRQLPEEGLKFMVYLQKENIIDESGMPKERFSAEFPKEGPSILRIQQVVRGDSAAYFCASSPRRRGENEETQYFGPGTRLLVL.

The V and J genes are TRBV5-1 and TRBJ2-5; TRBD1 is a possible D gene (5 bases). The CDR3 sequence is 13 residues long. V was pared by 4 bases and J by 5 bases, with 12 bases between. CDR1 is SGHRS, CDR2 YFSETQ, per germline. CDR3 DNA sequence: TGCGCCAGCAGCGCTAGGGGTGGGGAGACCCAGTACTTC. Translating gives CASSARGGETQYF.

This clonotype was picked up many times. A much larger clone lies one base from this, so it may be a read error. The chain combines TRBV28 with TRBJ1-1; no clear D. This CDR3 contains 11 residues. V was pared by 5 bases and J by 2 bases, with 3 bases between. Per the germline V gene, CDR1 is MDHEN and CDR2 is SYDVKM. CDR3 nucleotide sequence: TGTGCCAGCAGTCATAACACTGAAGCTTTCTTT. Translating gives CASSHNTEAFF. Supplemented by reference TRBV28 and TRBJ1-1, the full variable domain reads DVKVTQSSRYLVKRTGEKVFLECVQDMDHENMFWYRQDPGLGLRLIYFSYDVKMKEKGDIPEGYSVSREKKERFSLILESASTNQTSMYLCASSHNTEAFFGQGTRLTVV.

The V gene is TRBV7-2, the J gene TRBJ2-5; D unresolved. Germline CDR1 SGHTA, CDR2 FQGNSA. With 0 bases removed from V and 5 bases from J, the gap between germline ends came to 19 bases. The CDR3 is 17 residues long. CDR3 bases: TGTGCCAGCAGCTTAGCCGTAGGATTCCTTCAGGAGGAGACCCAGTACTTC. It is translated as CASSLAVGFLQEETQYF. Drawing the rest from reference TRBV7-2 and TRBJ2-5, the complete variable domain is GAGVSQSPSNKVTEKGKDVELRCDPISGHTALYWYRQSLGQGLEFLIYFQGNSAPDKSGLPSDRFSAERTGGSVSTLTIQRTQQEDSAVYLCASSLAVGFLQEETQYFGPGTRLLVL.

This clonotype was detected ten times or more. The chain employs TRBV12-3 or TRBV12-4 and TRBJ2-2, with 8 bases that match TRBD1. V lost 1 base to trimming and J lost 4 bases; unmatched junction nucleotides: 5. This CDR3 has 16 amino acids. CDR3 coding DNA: TGTGCCAGCAGTTTAGGACAGGGGTCTTCCACCGGGGAGCTGTTTTTT. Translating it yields CASSLGQGSSTGELFF.

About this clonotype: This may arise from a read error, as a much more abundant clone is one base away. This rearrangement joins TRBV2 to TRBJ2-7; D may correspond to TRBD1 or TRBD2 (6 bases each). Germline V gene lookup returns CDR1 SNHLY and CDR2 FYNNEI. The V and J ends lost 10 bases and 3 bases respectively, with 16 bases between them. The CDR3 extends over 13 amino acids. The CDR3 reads CATLRRGVYEQYF. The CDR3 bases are TGTGCCACCCTGAGGAGGGGGGTCTACGAGCAGTACTTC.

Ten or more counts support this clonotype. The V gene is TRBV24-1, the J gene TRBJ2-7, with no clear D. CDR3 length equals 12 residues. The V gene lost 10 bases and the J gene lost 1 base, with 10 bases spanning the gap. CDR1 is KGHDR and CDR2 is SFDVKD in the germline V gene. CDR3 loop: CATSGDSYEQYF. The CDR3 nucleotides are TGTGCCACGTCAGGAGATTCCTACGAGCAGTACTTC.

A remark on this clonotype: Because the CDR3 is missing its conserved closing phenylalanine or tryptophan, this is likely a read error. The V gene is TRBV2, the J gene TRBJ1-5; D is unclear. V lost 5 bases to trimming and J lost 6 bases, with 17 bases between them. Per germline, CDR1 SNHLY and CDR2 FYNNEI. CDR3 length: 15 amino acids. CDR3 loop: CASSKSAGSRQPQHL. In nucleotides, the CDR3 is TGTGCCAGCAGTAAGAGCGCAGGTAGTCGTCAGCCCCAGCATCTT.

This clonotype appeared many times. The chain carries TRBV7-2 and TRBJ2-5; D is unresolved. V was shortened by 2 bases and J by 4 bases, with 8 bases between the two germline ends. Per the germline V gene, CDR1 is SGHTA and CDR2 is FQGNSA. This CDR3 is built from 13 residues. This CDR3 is CASSLNPRETQYF. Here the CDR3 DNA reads TGTGCCAGCAGCTTAAATCCCAGAGAGACCCAGTACTTC.

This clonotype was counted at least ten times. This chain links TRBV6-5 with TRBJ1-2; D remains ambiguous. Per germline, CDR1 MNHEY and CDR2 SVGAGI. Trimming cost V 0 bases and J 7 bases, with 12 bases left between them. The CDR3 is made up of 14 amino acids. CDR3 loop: CASSYSMDTTGYTF. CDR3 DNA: TGTGCCAGCAGTTACTCGATGGATACCACTGGCTACACCTTC.

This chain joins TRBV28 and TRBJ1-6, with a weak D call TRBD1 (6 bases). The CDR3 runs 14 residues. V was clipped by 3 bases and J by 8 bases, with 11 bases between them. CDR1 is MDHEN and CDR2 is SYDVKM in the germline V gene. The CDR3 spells CASSFRGFYSPLHF. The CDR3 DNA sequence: TGTGCCAGCAGTTTTAGGGGGTTTTATTCACCCCTCCACTTT.

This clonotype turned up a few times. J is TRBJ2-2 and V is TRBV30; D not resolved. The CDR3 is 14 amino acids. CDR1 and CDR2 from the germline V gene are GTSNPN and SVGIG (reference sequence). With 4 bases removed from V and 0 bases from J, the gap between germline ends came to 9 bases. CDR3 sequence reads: CAWKSGTNTGELFF. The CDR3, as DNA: TGTGCCTGGAAGTCGGGTACGAACACCGGGGAGCTGTTTTTT.

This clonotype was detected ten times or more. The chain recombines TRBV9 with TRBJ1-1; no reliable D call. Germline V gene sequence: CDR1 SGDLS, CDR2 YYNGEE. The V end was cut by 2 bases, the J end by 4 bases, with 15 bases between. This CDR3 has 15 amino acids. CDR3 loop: CASSVGTMEGTEAFF. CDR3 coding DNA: TGTGCCAGCAGCGTCGGAACCATGGAGGGCACTGAAGCTTTCTTT.

The CDR3 loop is CAWSASWGDTEAFF. CDR3 nucleotide sequence: TGTGCCTGGAGTGCTTCTTGGGGGGACACTGAAGCTTTCTTT. The rearrangement links TRBV30 to TRBJ1-1; maybe TRBD1 (5 bases). The length of the CDR3 is 14 residues. The V gene's germline CDR1 is GTSNPN and CDR2 SVGIG (reference sequence). V lost 1 base and J 3 bases, leaving 12 bases between the germline ends.

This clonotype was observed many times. The CDR3 region is CASSLVAANYGYTF. The CDR3 bases are TGTGCCAGCAGCTTAGTAGCAGCTAACTATGGCTACACCTTC. V gene TRBV11-2 combines with J gene TRBJ1-2; no clear D. The V gene's germline CDR1 is SGHAT and CDR2 FQNNGV. V lost 1 base, J lost 0 bases, and 6 bases lay in between. The CDR3 spans 14 residues.